The rows below give T cell receptor beta chains drawn from one sample of a study of T cells after posttransplantation cyclophosphamide. Repertoires were generated with immunoSEQ multiplex PCR, while TCRdb's copy carries only in-frame clones and drops some. The table lists 45,000 to 65,000 clones, roughly 94% of them singletons, with 2.5% to 3.5% in the top ten. The source material was PBMCs. The receptors derive from a woman aged 25 to 39 in good health and a related stem cell transplant donor. Each CDR3 is given with its conserved first and last residue. Each record gives: clone size, V gene, D gene, J gene, CDR3 protein, CDR3 DNA. D genes are given only for firm matches. Size is omitted from some rows. Given values are once, few, many or a class for expanded clones.

>once|TRBV19|TRBD1|TRBJ1-4
CASSMGTGFNEKLFF
TGTGCCAGTAGTATGGGGACAGGTTTTAATGAAAAACTGTTTTTT
>once|TRBV14|-|TRBJ1-6
CASSQDLQNYSPLHF
TGTGCCAGCAGCCAAGATCTACAGAATTATTCACCCCTCCACTTT
>-|TRBV29-1|TRBD1|TRBJ1-1
CSAHRGGTEAFF
TGCAGCGCCCACAGGGGGGGAACTGAAGCTTTCTTT
>once|TRBV29-1|-|TRBJ1-1
CSAAGADTEAFF
TGCAGCGCTGCAGGGGCGGACACTGAAGCTTTCTTT
>-|TRBV18|TRBD1|TRBJ1-3
CASSPKQGAGGNTIYF
TGTGCCAGCTCACCGAAGCAGGGGGCCGGTGGAAACACCATATATTTT
>-|TRBV7-7|-|TRBJ2-5
CASSLGAGAQETQYF
TGTGCCAGCAGCTTAGGTGCAGGGGCCCAAGAGACCCAGTACTTC
>-|TRBV5-4|TRBD2|TRBJ2-5
CASSPEGLAGGETQYF
TGTGCCAGCAGCCCAGAGGGACTAGCGGGGGGGGAGACCCAGTACTTC
>-|TRBV4-1|-|TRBJ2-7
CASSQLSGYEQYF
TGCGCCAGCAGCCAATTATCGGGCTACGAGCAGTACTTC
>-|TRBV7-4|-|TRBJ1-2
CASSLRAGGGYTF
TGTGCCAGCAGCTTACGGGCAGGAGGGGGCTACACCTTC
>-|TRBV4-3|-|TRBJ1-5
CASSQGAGFQPQHF
TGCGCCAGCAGCCAAGGTGCAGGGTTTCAGCCCCAGCATTTT